A selection of T cell receptor beta chains follows, all from one sample in a study of blood T cell repertoires in COVID-19. Libraries were prepared by immunoSEQ multiplex PCR; TCRdb keeps only in-frame clonotypes and omits some of them. This table holds 65,000 to 90,000 clones, more than 70% found once. Sequenced: peripheral blood. These receptors were obtained from an elderly woman in a cohort sampled during active or convalescent COVID-19. CDR3s include the opening cysteine and the closing phenylalanine or tryptophan. A D gene is named only where the DNA matches it firmly. The size entry is marked missing in some rows and otherwise reads once, few, many or a size class.

14	few	TRBD1	TRBV19	TRBJ1-2	CASSSGQGAYGYTF	TGTGCCAGTAGTAGCGGACAGGGGGCCTATGGCTACACCTTC
12	once	.	TRBV6-5	TRBJ1-2	CASPGTPYGYTF	TGTGCCAGCCCAGGGACACCCTATGGCTACACCTTC
13	once	.	TRBV12-3/TRBV12-4	TRBJ1-2	CASSPFSTGGYTF	TGTGCCAGCAGTCCCTTTTCTACAGGTGGCTACACCTTC
12	.	.	TRBV11-3	TRBJ2-1	CASSLLATEQFF	TGTGCCAGCAGCTTATTGGCGACAGAGCAGTTCTTC
15	.	TRBD2	TRBV27	TRBJ2-1	CASRLAGALYNEQFF	TGTGCCAGCAGGCTAGCGGGAGCTTTGTACAATGAGCAGTTCTTC
13	.	.	TRBV7-3	TRBJ2-1	CASSLRASGEQFF	TGTGCCAGCAGCTTAAGGGCCAGCGGGGAGCAGTTCTTC
15	.	TRBD1	TRBV2	TRBJ1-5	CASSRDRGSNQPQHF	TGTGCCAGCAGTAGGGACAGGGGGAGCAATCAGCCCCAGCATTTT
17	.	TRBD1	TRBV6-1	TRBJ2-5	CASSENPGQGKQETQYF	TGTGCCAGCAGTGAAAACCCCGGACAGGGCAAACAAGAGACCCAGTACTTC
15	.	TRBD1	TRBV4-1	TRBJ1-4	CASSQDSGQGLLLFF	TGCGCCAGCAGCCAAGATAGCGGACAGGGGCTTTTGCTGTTTTTT
15	.	.	TRBV5-6	TRBJ2-5	CASSLGAGPGETQYF	TGTGCCAGCAGCTTGGGGGCGGGACCTGGGGAGACCCAGTACTTC
16	.	.	TRBV7-3	TRBJ2-2	CASSQGSVVNTGELFF	TGTGCCAGCAGCCAGGGGAGCGTGGTGAACACCGGGGAGCTGTTTTTT
15	.	.	TRBV3-1/TRBV3-2	TRBJ2-1	CASSQEGQRRNEQFF	TGTGCCAGCAGCCAAGAGGGACAAAGAAGGAATGAGCAGTTCTTC
12	few	.	TRBV12-3/TRBV12-4	TRBJ1-2	CASSFSDSYYTF	TGTGCCAGCAGTTTCTCTGACAGTTACTACACCTTC
17	.	TRBD1	TRBV6-2/TRBV6-3	TRBJ1-2	CASSYPGQGGRLYGYTF	TGTGCCAGCAGTTACCCCGGACAGGGAGGAAGGCTCTATGGCTACACCTTC
12	.	.	TRBV28	TRBJ1-1	CASSWGVTEAFF	TGTGCCAGCAGTTGGGGGGTCACTGAAGCTTTCTTT
16	.	.	TRBV3-1/TRBV3-2	TRBJ1-2	CASSPGWSPRDYGYTF	TGTGCCAGCAGCCCTGGATGGTCCCCACGGGACTATGGCTACACCTTC
14	once	.	TRBV5-1	TRBJ2-5	CASSATGLQETQYF	TGCGCCAGCAGCGCGACGGGTCTCCAAGAGACCCAGTACTTC
18	few	TRBD1	TRBV14	TRBJ1-1	CASSQPGQGLLLNTEAFF	TGTGCCAGCAGCCAACCGGGACAGGGGTTACTTTTGAACACTGAAGCTTTCTTT
17	.	TRBD1	TRBV2	TRBJ1-2	CASSEPRTGGSLYGYTF	TGTGCCAGCAGTGAGCCCCGGACAGGGGGCTCCCTCTATGGCTACACCTTC
11	.	.	TRBV20-1	TRBJ2-7	CSASVGNEQYF	TGCAGTGCTAGCGTCGGGAACGAGCAGTACTTC